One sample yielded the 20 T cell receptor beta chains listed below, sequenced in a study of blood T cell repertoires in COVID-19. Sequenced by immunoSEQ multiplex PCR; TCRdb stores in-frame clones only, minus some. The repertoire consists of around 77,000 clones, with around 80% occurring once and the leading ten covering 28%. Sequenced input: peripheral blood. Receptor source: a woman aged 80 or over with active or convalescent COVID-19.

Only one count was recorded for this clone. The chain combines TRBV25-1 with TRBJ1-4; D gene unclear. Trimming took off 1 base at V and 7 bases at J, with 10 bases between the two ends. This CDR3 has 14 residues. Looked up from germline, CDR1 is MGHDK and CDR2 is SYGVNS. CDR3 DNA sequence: TGTGCCAGCAGTGAATCAATAACAGTTGAAAAACTGTTTTTT. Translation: CASSESITVEKLFF.

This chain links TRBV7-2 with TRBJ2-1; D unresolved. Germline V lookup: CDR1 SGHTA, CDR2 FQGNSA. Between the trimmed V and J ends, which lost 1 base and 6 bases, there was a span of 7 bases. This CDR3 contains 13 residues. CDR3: CASSLGSSNEQFF. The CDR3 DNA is TGTGCCAGCAGCTTAGGGTCCAGCAATGAGCAGTTCTTC.

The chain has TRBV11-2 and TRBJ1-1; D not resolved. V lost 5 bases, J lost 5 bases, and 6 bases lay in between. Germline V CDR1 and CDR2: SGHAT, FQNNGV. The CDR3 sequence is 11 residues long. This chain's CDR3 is CASSPGTEAFF. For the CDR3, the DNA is TGTGCCAGCAGCCCGGGGACTGAAGCTTTCTTT.

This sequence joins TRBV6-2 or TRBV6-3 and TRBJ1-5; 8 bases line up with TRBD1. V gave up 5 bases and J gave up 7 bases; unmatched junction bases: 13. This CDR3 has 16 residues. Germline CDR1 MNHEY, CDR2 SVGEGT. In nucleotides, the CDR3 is TGTGCCAGCAGTAATAACAGGGGGTCTTCCCCGCAGCCCCAGCATTTT. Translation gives CASSNNRGSSPQPQHF.

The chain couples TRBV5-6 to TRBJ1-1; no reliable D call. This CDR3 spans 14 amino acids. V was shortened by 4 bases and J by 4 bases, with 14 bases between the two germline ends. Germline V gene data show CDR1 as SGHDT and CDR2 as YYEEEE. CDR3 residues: CASSPVGRGTEAFF. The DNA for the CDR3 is TGTGCCAGCAGCCCCGTTGGGCGGGGCACTGAAGCTTTCTTT.

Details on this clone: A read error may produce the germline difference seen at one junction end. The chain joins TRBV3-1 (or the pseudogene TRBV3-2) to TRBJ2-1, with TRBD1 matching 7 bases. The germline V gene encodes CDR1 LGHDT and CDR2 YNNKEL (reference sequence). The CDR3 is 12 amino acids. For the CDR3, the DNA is TGTGCCAGCAGCCAAGAACTAGGGGGCTCAATCTTC. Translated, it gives CASSQELGGSIF.

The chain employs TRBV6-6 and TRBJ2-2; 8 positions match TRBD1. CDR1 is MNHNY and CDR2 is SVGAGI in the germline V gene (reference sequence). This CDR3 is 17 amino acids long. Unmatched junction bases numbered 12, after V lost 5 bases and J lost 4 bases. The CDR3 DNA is TGTGCCAGCAGTCCAACCCCCCGGACAGGGAGCACCGGGGAGCTGTTTTTT. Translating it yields CASSPTPRTGSTGELFF.

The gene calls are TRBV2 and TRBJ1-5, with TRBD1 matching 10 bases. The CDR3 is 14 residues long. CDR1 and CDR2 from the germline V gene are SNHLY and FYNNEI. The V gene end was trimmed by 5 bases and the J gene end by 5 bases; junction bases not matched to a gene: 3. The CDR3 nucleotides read TGTGCCAGCAGTAGGACAGGGGGTTATCAGCCCCAGCATTTT. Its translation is CASSRTGGYQPQHF.

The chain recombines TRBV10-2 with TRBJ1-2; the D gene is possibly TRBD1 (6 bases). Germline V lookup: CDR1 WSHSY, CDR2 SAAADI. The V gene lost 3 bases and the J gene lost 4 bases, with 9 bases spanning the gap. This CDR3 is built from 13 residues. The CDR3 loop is CASSEYRAYGYTF. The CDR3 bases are TGCGCCAGCAGTGAATACAGGGCCTATGGCTACACCTTC.

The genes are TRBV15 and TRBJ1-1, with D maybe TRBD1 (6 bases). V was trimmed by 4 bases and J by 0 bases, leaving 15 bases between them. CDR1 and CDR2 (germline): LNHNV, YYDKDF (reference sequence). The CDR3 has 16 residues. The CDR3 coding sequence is TGTGCCACCAGCAACTTCCGACAGGTAATGAACACTGAAGCTTTCTTT. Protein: CATSNFRQVMNTEAFF. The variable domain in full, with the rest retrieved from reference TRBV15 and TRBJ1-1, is DAMVIQNPRYQVTQFGKPVTLSCSQTLNHNVMYWYQQKSSQAPKLLFHYYDKDFNNEADTPDNFQSRRPNTSFCFLDIRSPGLGDTAMYLCATSNFRQVMNTEAFFGQGTRLTVV.

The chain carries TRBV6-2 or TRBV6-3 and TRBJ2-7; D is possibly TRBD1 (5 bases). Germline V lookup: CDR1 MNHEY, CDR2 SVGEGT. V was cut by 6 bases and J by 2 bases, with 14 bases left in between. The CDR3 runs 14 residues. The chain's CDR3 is CASSRPTATYEQYF. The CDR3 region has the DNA TGTGCCAGCAGCAGGCCGACAGCAACCTACGAGCAGTACTTC.

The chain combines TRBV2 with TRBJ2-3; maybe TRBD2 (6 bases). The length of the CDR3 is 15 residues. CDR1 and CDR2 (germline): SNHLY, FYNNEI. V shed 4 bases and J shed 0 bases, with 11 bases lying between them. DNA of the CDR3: TGTGCCAGCAGTGGCTTACGGGGGAGCACAGATACGCAGTATTTT. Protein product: CASSGLRGSTDTQYF.

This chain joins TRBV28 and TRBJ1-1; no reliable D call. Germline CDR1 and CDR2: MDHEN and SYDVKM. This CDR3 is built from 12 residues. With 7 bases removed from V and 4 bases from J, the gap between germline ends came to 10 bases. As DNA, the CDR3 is TGTGCCAGCAAAGTGGGAGGCACTGAAGCTTTCTTT. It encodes CASKVGGTEAFF.

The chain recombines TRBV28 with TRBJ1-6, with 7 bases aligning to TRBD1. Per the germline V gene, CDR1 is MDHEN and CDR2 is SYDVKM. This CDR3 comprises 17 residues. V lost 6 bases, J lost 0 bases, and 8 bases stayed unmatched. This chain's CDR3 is CASRPQGMGSYNSPLHF. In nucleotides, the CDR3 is TGTGCCAGCAGACCACAGGGGATGGGCTCCTATAATTCACCCCTCCACTTT. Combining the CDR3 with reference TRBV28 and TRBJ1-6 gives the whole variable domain DVKVTQSSRYLVKRTGEKVFLECVQDMDHENMFWYRQDPGLGLRLIYFSYDVKMKEKGDIPEGYSVSREKKERFSLILESASTNQTSMYLCASRPQGMGSYNSPLHFGNGTRLTVT.

CDR3 sequence reads: CASSRETGITEKLFF. The CDR3 DNA sequence: TGTGCCAGTAGTAGGGAAACAGGGATTACTGAAAAACTGTTTTTT. V and J are TRBV19 and TRBJ1-4; TRBD1 is a possible D gene (6 bases). Between the trimmed V and J ends, which lost 4 bases and 7 bases, there was a span of 16 bases. Germline V gene lookup returns CDR1 LNHDA and CDR2 SQIVND (reference sequence). The CDR3 has 15 residues.

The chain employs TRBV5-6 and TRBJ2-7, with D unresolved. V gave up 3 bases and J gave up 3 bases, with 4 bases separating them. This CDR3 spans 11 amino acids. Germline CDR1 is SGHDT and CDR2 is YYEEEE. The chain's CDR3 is CASSYNYEQYF. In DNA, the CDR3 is TGTGCCAGCAGCTACAACTACGAGCAGTACTTC.

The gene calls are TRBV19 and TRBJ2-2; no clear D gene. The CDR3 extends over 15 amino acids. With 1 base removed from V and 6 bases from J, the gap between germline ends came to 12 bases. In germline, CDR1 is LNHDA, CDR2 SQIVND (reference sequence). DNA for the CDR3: TGTGCCAGTAGTATAGTGGGCCCCTTCCCCGGGGAGCTGTTTTTT. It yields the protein CASSIVGPFPGELFF.

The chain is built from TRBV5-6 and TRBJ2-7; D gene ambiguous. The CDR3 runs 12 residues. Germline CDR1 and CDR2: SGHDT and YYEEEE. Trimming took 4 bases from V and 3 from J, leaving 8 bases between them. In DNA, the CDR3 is TGTGCCAGCAGCGAGCGAGGCTACGAGCAGTACTTC. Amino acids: CASSERGYEQYF.

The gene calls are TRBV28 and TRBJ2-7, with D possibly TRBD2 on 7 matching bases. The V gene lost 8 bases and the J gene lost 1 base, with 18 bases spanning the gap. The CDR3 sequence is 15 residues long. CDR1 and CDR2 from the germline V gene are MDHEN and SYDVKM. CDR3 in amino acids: CASGGGLLSSYEQYF. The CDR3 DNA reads TGTGCCAGCGGGGGGGGGCTCCTTTCTTCCTACGAGCAGTACTTC.

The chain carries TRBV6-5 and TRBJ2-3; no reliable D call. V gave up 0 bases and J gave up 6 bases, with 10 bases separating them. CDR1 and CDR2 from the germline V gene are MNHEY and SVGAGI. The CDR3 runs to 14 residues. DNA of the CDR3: TGTGCCAGCAGTTACTCGATCATGAGGGATACGCAGTATTTT. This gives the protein CASSYSIMRDTQYF.